These 21 T cell receptor beta chains were all obtained from the same sample, sequenced in a study of T cell repertoires in cytomegalovirus infection. These receptors' targets are unknown. MiXCR, run by TCRdb on the reads, gives a single entry per CDR3 protein. The data hold around 360,000 distinct CDR3 sequences, with roughly a third observed a single time. The material was cultured PBMCs, obtained from culture after CMV antigen stimulation. These receptors originate from a human donor in good health (CMV status not recorded). Some clones in this sample may be carry-over from other donors' samples.

The sample holds a few counts of this clonotype. The rearrangement joins TRBV7-7 to TRBJ2-1; 9 bases map to TRBD2. J gave up 8 bases and V 1 base, and 6 bases lay outside the gene matches. From germline, CDR1 is SSHAT and CDR2 FNYEAQ (reference sequence). The CDR3 covers 15 residues. CDR3 sequence reads: CASSLGAGGRDEQFF. CDR3 bases: TGTGCCAGCAGCTTAGGAGCGGGAGGTAGGGATGAGCAGTTCTTC.

V and J are TRBV24-1 and TRBJ2-1; 11 bases map to TRBD2. V gave up 4 bases and J gave up 2 bases; unmatched junction bases: 9. Germline CDR1 and CDR2: KGHDR and SFDVKD. The CDR3 has 18 amino acids. This CDR3 is CATSESPGLAGPYNEQFF. The CDR3 coding sequence is TGTGCCACCAGTGAATCACCCGGACTAGCGGGTCCCTACAATGAGCAGTTCTTC.

V gene TRBV6-6 combines with J gene TRBJ2-7, with D perhaps being TRBD1 or TRBD2 (6 bases each). Between the trimmed V and J ends, which lost 0 bases and 6 bases, there was a span of 9 bases. CDR1 and CDR2 (germline): MNHNY, SVGAGI (reference sequence). The CDR3 runs 13 residues. The CDR3 DNA follows: TGTGCCAGCAGTTACTCCAGGGGAGGCGAGCAGTACGTC. Amino acids: CASSYSRGGEQYV.

CDR3 amino acids: CASSTRRDSYTF. CDR3 DNA: TGTGCCAGCAGTACTCGACGGGACTCCTACACCTTC. The chain combines TRBV12-3 or TRBV12-4 with TRBJ1-2, with a weak D call TRBD1 (5 bases). The CDR3 contains 12 residues. The V gene lost 5 bases and the J gene lost 10 bases, with 14 bases spanning the gap.

A single count supports this clonotype. In DNA form, the CDR3 reads TGCGCCAGCAGCCAACTTAATGGGAGGAACTACGAGCAGTACGTC. It is translated as CASSQLNGRNYEQYV. The V call is TRBV4-3, the J call TRBJ2-7; tentatively, D is TRBD2 (6 bases). CDR3 length: 15 amino acids. Germline CDR1 and CDR2: LGHNA and YSLEER. The V gene lost 2 bases and the J gene lost 3 bases, with 14 bases spanning the gap.

This clonotype was detected a few times. The rearrangement joins TRBV19 to TRBJ2-1; 11 nucleotides match TRBD2. This CDR3 is built from 17 residues. The J segment lost 8 bases and the V segment lost 3 bases, leaving 12 bases of the junction unmatched. Germline lookup yields CDR1 LNHDA and CDR2 SQIVND (reference sequence). The CDR3 loop reads CASSIQRTSGRPDEQFF. The CDR3 DNA is TGTGCCAGTAGTATTCAAAGGACTAGCGGGCGCCCCGATGAGCAGTTCTTC.

In this sample, this clonotype turned up many times. The rearrangement joins TRBV7-9 to TRBJ2-1; 10 bases agree with TRBD2. Looked up from germline, CDR1 is SEHNR and CDR2 is FQNEAQ (reference sequence). The CDR3 spans 19 residues. The V segment lost 4 bases and the J segment 0 bases; nucleotides outside the gene matches: 12. DNA for the CDR3: TGTGCCAGCAGCTCGACGTCTAGCGGGAGAGCGAGCTCCTACAATGAGCAGTTCTTC. It translates to CASSSTSSGRASSYNEQFF.

The chain recombines TRBV7-6 with TRBJ1-1; D unclear. Germline values: CDR1 SGHVS, CDR2 FNYEAQ. The CDR3 has 14 amino acids. With 5 bases removed from V and 1 base from J, the gap between germline ends came to 11 bases. Written as DNA, the CDR3 is TGTGCCAGCAGCCTAAGGCCCCGGAACACTGAAGCTTTCTTT. Protein product: CASSLRPRNTEAFF.

The chain recombines TRBV4-1 with TRBJ1-1; no clear D gene. Trimming stripped 0 bases from V and 1 base from J, with 12 bases between. Looked up from germline, CDR1 is MGHRA and CDR2 is YSYEKL. This CDR3 is 16 amino acids long. CDR3 sequence (DNA): TGCGCCAGCAGCCAAGAGTTTCGCGGCCCGAACACTGAAGCTTTCTTT. Translated: CASSQEFRGPNTEAFF.

In its sample, this clonotype was seen many times. This chain connects TRBV7-8 to TRBJ1-4; 8 positions agree with TRBD1. Germline CDR1 and CDR2: SGHVS and FQNEAQ. V was clipped by 5 bases and J by 8 bases; unmatched bases: 16. The CDR3 totals 17 residues. The CDR3 sequence: CASSPIRTQGAREKLFF. The DNA for the CDR3 is TGTGCCAGCAGCCCCATCCGGACCCAGGGGGCGCGGGAAAAACTGTTTTTT.

This clonotype was recorded at least ten times. As DNA, the CDR3 is TGTGCCAGCAGTTACAGGGGTATAAGCACAGATACGCAGTATTTT. It yields the protein CASSYRGISTDTQYF. The J gene is TRBJ2-3, the V gene TRBV7-2; 7 bases map to TRBD1. Trimming took 6 bases from V and 0 from J; bases not matched to a gene: 6. The CDR3 runs 15 residues. The germline V gene has CDR1 SGHTA and CDR2 FQGNSA.

This clonotype was detected only a few times. The chain uses TRBV27 and TRBJ1-6, with D possibly TRBD1 on 6 matching bases. Germline V CDR1 and CDR2: MNHEY, SMNVEV (reference sequence). Trimming took off 0 bases at V and 6 bases at J, with 12 bases between the two ends. There are 16 residues in the CDR3. The CDR3 region has the DNA TGTGCCAGCAGTTTATCGCCAGGGGTGGGTAATTCACCCCTCCACTTT. Translation: CASSLSPGVGNSPLHF.

The chain is built from TRBV15 and TRBJ2-1; unclear D gene. Germline CDR1 LNHNV, CDR2 YYDKDF (reference sequence). V was clipped by 6 bases and J by 0 bases, with 6 bases between them. The CDR3 loop spans 13 amino acids. The CDR3 loop reads CATRGSSYNEQFF. In nucleotides, the CDR3 is TGTGCCACCAGGGGTAGCTCCTACAATGAGCAGTTCTTC. The variable domain in full, with the rest retrieved from reference TRBV15 and TRBJ2-1, is DAMVIQNPRYQVTQFGKPVTLSCSQTLNHNVMYWYQQKSSQAPKLLFHYYDKDFNNEADTPDNFQSRRPNTSFCFLDIRSPGLGDTAMYLCATRGSSYNEQFFGPGTRLTVL.

This clonotype was counted many times. The chain joins TRBV7-2 to TRBJ2-5; D may match TRBD1 or TRBD2 (5 bases each). This CDR3 comprises 15 residues. Trimming left V 2 bases short and J 4 bases short, with 14 bases between. CDR1 and CDR2 (germline): SGHTA, FQGNSA. The CDR3, as DNA: TGTGCCAGCAGCTTAAACCCTGGGGGATCAGAGACCCAGTACTTC. Its translation is CASSLNPGGSETQYF.

This clonotype has a count of ten or more. The CDR3 loop reads CASSPQVGSEQYF. The CDR3 DNA is TGTGCCAGCAGTCCTCAAGTGGGTTCCGAGCAGTACTTC. V is TRBV7-2 and J is TRBJ2-7; no firm D call. Trimming shortened V by 6 bases and J by 6 bases, and 15 bases separated the two germline ends. Germline CDR1 SGHTA, CDR2 FQGNSA. The CDR3 is 13 amino acids.

The chain is built from TRBV6-5 and TRBJ2-7, with 9 bases lining up with TRBD2. Unmatched junction bases numbered 0, after V lost 6 bases and J lost 0 bases. This CDR3 has 13 amino acids. Per germline, CDR1 MNHEY and CDR2 SVGAGI. The CDR3: CASRRGGSYEQYV. CDR3 coding DNA: TGTGCCAGCAGGCGGGGGGGCTCCTACGAGCAGTACGTC.

The rearrangement joins TRBV28 to TRBJ1-5, with 7 bases fitting TRBD1. With 9 bases clipped from V and 0 bases from J, the junction kept 5 bases outside the gene matches. CDR1 and CDR2 (germline): MDHEN, SYDVKM. The CDR3 runs to 14 residues. CDR3 loop: CASEQGHSNQPQHF. The CDR3 DNA sequence: TGTGCCAGTGAACAGGGGCATAGCAATCAGCCCCAGCATTTT.

There are a few counts of this clonotype. This chain's CDR3 is CSARDRGSTDTQYF. CDR3 bases: TGCAGTGCTAGAGATCGAGGGAGCACAGATACGCAGTATTTT. The rearrangement joins TRBV20-1 to TRBJ2-3; D may be TRBD2 (5 bases). V lost 0 bases to trimming and J lost 0 bases, with 7 bases between them. In germline, CDR1 is DFQATT, CDR2 SNEGSKA (reference sequence). This CDR3 comprises 14 residues.

This chain connects TRBV10-3 to TRBJ1-6; TRBD1 is a possible D gene (5 bases). The CDR3 consists of 15 residues. Deletions cut 0 bases from V and 8 bases from J, with 11 bases between. The germline V gene has CDR1 ENHRY and CDR2 SYGVKD. The CDR3 DNA reads TGTGCCATCAGTGAGTCGGAGACGGGGCATTCACCCCTCCACTTT. As protein: CAISESETGHSPLHF.

This clonotype has only a few counts. The V call is TRBV12-3 or TRBV12-4, the J call TRBJ2-3; a weak D match, TRBD2 (5 bases). Trimming left V 5 bases short and J 6 bases short, with 15 bases between. The CDR3 consists of 14 residues. In DNA, the CDR3 is TGTGCCAGCAGTACTCGCGAAGGCGGGGATACGCAGTATTTT. Translated: CASSTREGGDTQYF.

The gene calls are TRBV12-3 or TRBV12-4 and TRBJ1-5, with no clear D. The CDR3 has 12 amino acids. V dropped 7 bases and J dropped 4 bases, with 8 bases sitting between them. CDR3 DNA: TGTGCCAGCATGAGGGATAATCAGCCCCAGCATTTT. Translated, it gives CASMRDNQPQHF.